This is a list of T cell receptor beta chains from one sample in a study of Graves' ophthalmopathy and Graves' hyperthyroidism. TCRdb used MiXCR to reprocess the multiplex PCR reads, holding one entry per CDR3 protein. Of about 380,000 distinct CDR3 sequences in the sample, approximately 15% were seen once. Sequenced input: peripheral blood. Receptor source: a woman aged 18-35 years with stable Graves' hyperthyroidism. Both conserved end residues are part of each CDR3. A D gene is named only where the DNA matches it firmly. Only some rows state a clone size, as once, few, many or a class for expanded clones.

CDR3nt	CDR3aa	v_gene	j_gene	d_gene	abundance
TGTGCCAGTAGTCTTCAGGCTGATCAGCCCCAGCATTTT	CASSLQADQPQHF	TRBV19	TRBJ1-5	NA	many
TGTGCCAGCAGCTTAGCGCGGCTCCGGACCCTGAACACTGAAGCTTTCTTT	CASSLARLRTLNTEAFF	TRBV7-8	TRBJ1-1	NA	NA
TGTGCCAGTAGTATAAACAGCCAAGAGACCCAGTACTTC	CASSINSQETQYF	TRBV19	TRBJ2-5	NA	many
TGCAGTGCTGGGCAGACCGGTGAAGCTTTCTTT	CSAGQTGEAFF	TRBV20-1	TRBJ1-1	NA	few
TGCAGTGCTACGACTAGCGGGACCCAAGAGACCCAGTACTTC	CSATTSGTQETQYF	TRBV20-1	TRBJ2-5	TRBD2	many
TGTGCCAGCAGTCCTGCCCGGAGAACGGGGCAGCCCCAGCATTTT	CASSPARRTGQPQHF	TRBV12-3/TRBV12-4	TRBJ1-5	NA	many
TGTGCCAGCAGCCAGCTTAGGAGGGTTCTCTTT	CASSQLRRVLF	TRBV14	TRBJ1-1	NA	many
TGTGCCAGTAGTATGGGGACAGGGACACCCCTCCACTTT	CASSMGTGTPLHF	TRBV19	TRBJ1-6	TRBD1	many
TGTGCCAGCAGAGCAGGACAGGGGCTCGGCTATGGCTACACCTTC	CASRAGQGLGYGYTF	TRBV6-5	TRBJ1-2	TRBD1	many
TGTGCCAGCGGGATCAGGGGGCAGTATGGCTACACCTTC	CASGIRGQYGYTF	TRBV12-3/TRBV12-4	TRBJ1-2	TRBD1	many
TGTGCCAGTAGTATATATCCCCAGGGACCCTACGAGCAGTACTTC	CASSIYPQGPYEQYF	TRBV19	TRBJ2-7	NA	many
TGTGCCAGCAGCAATGCACACGGAACTGCGGCCCAGTACTTC	CASSNAHGTAAQYF	TRBV28	TRBJ2-5	NA	NA
TGCAGCGCCCCAGGGGCGGGCACCGGGGAGCTGTTTTTT	CSAPGAGTGELFF	TRBV29-1	TRBJ2-2	NA	many
TGTGCCACCCCTCTGACGCTTCATAATTCACCCCTCCACTTT	CATPLTLHNSPLHF	TRBV6-2/TRBV6-3	TRBJ1-6	NA	NA
TGTGCCAGCACCCGCTTGGGGGGATCCCAGCCCCAGCATTTT	CASTRLGGSQPQHF	TRBV12-3/TRBV12-4	TRBJ1-5	NA	many
TGTGCCAGCAGCCGGTCCTCCGGGACAGGGGACACCCAGTACTTC	CASSRSSGTGDTQYF	TRBV12-3/TRBV12-4	TRBJ2-5	TRBD1	NA
TGTGCCAGCAGTGGGGCACAGGGACGCCAAGAGACCCAGTACTTC	CASSGAQGRQETQYF	TRBV2	TRBJ2-5	NA	many
TGTGCCAGCAGTTTGCGGACAGGGGTTACAGGAGAGACCCAGTACTTC	CASSLRTGVTGETQYF	TRBV6-2/TRBV6-3	TRBJ2-5	TRBD1	many
TGTGCCAGCAGCTCGACAGGGTTTACTTCTGAAGCTTTCTTT	CASSSTGFTSEAFF	TRBV5-6	TRBJ1-1	TRBD1	NA
TGTGCCAGCAGTCTTGGCAGGGGGCTTGACTACACCTTC	CASSLGRGLDYTF	TRBV12-3/TRBV12-4	TRBJ1-2	TRBD1	many
TGTGCCACCAGCAGAGGAGGTAAAGAAGCTTTCTTT	CATSRGGKEAFF	TRBV15	TRBJ1-1	NA	many
TGTGCCAGCACACCACAGGGGCGAGAGACCCAGTACTTC	CASTPQGRETQYF	TRBV6-2/TRBV6-3	TRBJ2-5	TRBD1	many
TGTGCCAGCAGCGTAGGTGAAAGGGAGACCCAGTACTTC	CASSVGERETQYF	TRBV9	TRBJ2-5	NA	many
TGTGCCAGCAGTCCTCGGTTTGGGGCGGAGTGGGAGACCCAGTACTTC	CASSPRFGAEWETQYF	TRBV6-1	TRBJ2-5	NA	NA
TGTGCCAGCAGCCGGGACAAAGGAAGGAATCAGCCCCAGCATTTT	CASSRDKGRNQPQHF	TRBV4-2	TRBJ1-5	NA	many
TGTGCCAGCAGTTTATCAGGGTCAGAGACCCAGTACTTC	CASSLSGSETQYF	TRBV27	TRBJ2-5	NA	many
TGTGTCAGCAGTGTTCTCTCTAGCGGGAGGGTGTCCGAGCAGTACTTC	CVSSVLSSGRVSEQYF	TRBV25-1	TRBJ2-7	TRBD2	NA
TGTGCCAGCAGATCGGGACTAGCGGAGTTCTACGAGCAGTACTTC	CASRSGLAEFYEQYF	TRBV27	TRBJ2-7	TRBD2	many